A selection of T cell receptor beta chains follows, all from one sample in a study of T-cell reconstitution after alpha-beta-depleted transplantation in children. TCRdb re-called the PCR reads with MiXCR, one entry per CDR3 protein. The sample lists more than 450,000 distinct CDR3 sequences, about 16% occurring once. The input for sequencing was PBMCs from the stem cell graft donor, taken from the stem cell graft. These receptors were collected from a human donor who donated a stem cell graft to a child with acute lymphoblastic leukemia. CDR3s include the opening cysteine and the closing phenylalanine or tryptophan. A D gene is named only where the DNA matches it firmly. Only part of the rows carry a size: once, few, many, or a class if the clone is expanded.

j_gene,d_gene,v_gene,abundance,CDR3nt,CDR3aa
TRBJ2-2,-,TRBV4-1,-,TGCGCCAGCAGCCTATCACCGGGCAATACGAACACCGGGGAGCTGTTTTTT,CASSLSPGNTNTGELFF
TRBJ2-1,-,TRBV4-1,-,TGCGCCAGCAGCCAAGTGGGGGGCATCGACAATGAGCAGTTCTTC,CASSQVGGIDNEQFF
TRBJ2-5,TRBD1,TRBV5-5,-,TGTGCCAGCAGCTTGGAAGGGGACAGGAGAGAGACCCAGTACTTC,CASSLEGDRRETQYF
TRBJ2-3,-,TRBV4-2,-,TGTGCCAGCAGCCAAGAGCCGGGGAGCACAGATACGCAGTATTTT,CASSQEPGSTDTQYF
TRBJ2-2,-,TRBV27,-,TGTGCCAGCAGCTTCTGGGGGGGCACGGGCGGGGAGCTGTTTTTT,CASSFWGGTGGELFF
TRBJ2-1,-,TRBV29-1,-,TGCAGCGTTGAAGGTGGCCGCCTCCTGGGCGGCGAGCAGTTCTTC,CSVEGGRLLGGEQFF
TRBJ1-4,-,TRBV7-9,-,TGTGCCAGCAGCCCCGGGGGCGCTCCTAATGAAAAACTGTTTTTT,CASSPGGAPNEKLFF
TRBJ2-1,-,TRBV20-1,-,TGCAGTGCTACTTCTGGGGCGTATGTCAATGAGCAGTTCTTC,CSATSGAYVNEQFF
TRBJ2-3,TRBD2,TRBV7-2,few,TGTGCCAGCAGCTTAGTAGGGGCGGGGGGCACAGATACGCAGTATTTT,CASSLVGAGGTDTQYF
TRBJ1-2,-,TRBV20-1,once,TGCAGTGCTCTGTTAGTAGGCGGCTTCGGGGATGGCTACACCTTC,CSALLVGGFGDGYTF
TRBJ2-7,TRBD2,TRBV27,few,TGTGCCAGCAGTCTTAGCGGGAGCGTCAATCCCTACGAGCAGTACTTC,CASSLSGSVNPYEQYF
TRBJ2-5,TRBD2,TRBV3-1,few,TGTGCCAGCAGCCGACTAGCGGGGTCGGGGAGGTCATTGACGACCCAGTACTTC,CASSRLAGSGRSLTTQYF
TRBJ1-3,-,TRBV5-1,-,TGCGCCAGCAGCTTGGGGACGGTCTCTGGAAACACCATATATTTT,CASSLGTVSGNTIYF
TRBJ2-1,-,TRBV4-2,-,TGTGCCAGCAGCCAAGATAGCGGTAACTCCTACAATGAGCAGTTCTTC,CASSQDSGNSYNEQFF
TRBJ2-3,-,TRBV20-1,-,TGCAGTGCTAGAGATATGGGCCGGGTGCGAACAGATACGCAGTATTTT,CSARDMGRVRTDTQYF
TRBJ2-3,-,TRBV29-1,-,TGCAGCGTTGAAGGCGACTTTCGCAGGGGCACAGATACGCAGTATTTT,CSVEGDFRRGTDTQYF
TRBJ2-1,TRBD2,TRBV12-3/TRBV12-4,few,TGTGCCAGCAGTTGGGGGGAGAGCGGGAGTAGCAATGAGCAGTTCTTC,CASSWGESGSSNEQFF
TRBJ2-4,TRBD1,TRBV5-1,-,TGCGCCAGCAGCCCGACAGGGGGCTACAACATTCAGTACTTC,CASSPTGGYNIQYF